Reported below is one T cell receptor beta chain. The record originates from a study of shared clonotypes between healthy human individuals. Assay: immunoSEQ multiplex PCR; the TCRdb copy retains only in-frame clones and omits some. The table lists around 1,100,000 clones, approximately 77% of them singletons. This CDR3 contains 14 residues. V trimming: 7 bases; J trimming: 2 bases; junction bases outside the gene matches: 9. CDR1 and CDR2 from the germline V gene are SQVTM and ANQGSEA. The sample taken for sequencing was memory CD4+ T cells from PBMCs. Subset denoted: CD45RA-negative fraction. This chain links TRBV29-1 with TRBJ2-7, with TRBD1 matching over 9 bases. The TCR comes from a man aged 18 to 35 in good health. Some clones in this sample may be carry-over from other donors' samples. The DNA of the CDR3 is TGCAGCGAGAGCCGGGACAGGGCCGCCTACGAGCAGTACTTC. This sequence encodes CSESRDRAAYEQYF.